This passage covers 12 T cell receptor beta chains from one sample sequenced in a study of T cell clonality in common variable immunodeficiency. Study-wide findings and caveats: In common variable immunodeficiency, TCR beta chains reportedly carried fewer deletions and N-nucleotide insertions.

Repertoires were generated with immunoSEQ multiplex PCR, while TCRdb's copy carries only in-frame clones and drops some. The sample holds roughly 39,000 clones, and no clone turns up only once. No antigen has been identified for these receptors. The sample taken for sequencing was peripheral blood mononuclear cells. Source of these receptors: a human donor with common variable immunodeficiency.

This clone was detected ten times or more. The CDR3 end lies 3 residues beyond the end of the read and is filled in from the germline J gene. The chain recombines TRBV18 with TRBJ2-5; D is possibly TRBD1 (5 bases). Germline V CDR1 and CDR2: KGHSH, LQKENI. The V and J ends lost 1 base and 7 bases respectively, with 13 bases between them. The CDR3 extends over 14 amino acids. The CDR3 region is CASSPREQVGTQYF. The CDR3 DNA, read in part, is TGTGCCAGCTCACCACGGGAACAGGTGGGGACC.

This clone was counted a few times. The read is 3 residues too short to cover the CDR3 end, so that end is filled in from the germline J gene. The chain employs TRBV7-9 and TRBJ2-1; the D is unclear. V lost 3 bases and J lost 8, with 14 bases in between. This CDR3 spans 14 amino acids. Germline V gene lookup returns CDR1 SEHNR and CDR2 FQNEAQ (reference sequence). CDR3 sequence reads: CASSFVPPGYEQFF. CDR3 DNA, as far as it was read: TGTGCCAGCAGCTTTGTGCCCCCAGGCTATGAG.

This clone has at least ten counts. With the read ending 3 residues before the CDR3 end, the germline J gene is used to fill in that end. This chain links TRBV5-1 with TRBJ2-1, with D possibly being TRBD1 (6 bases). The V gene's germline CDR1 is SGHRS and CDR2 YFSETQ. This CDR3 is 15 amino acids long. V lost 3 bases and J lost 8, with 18 bases in between. CDR3 DNA (partial): TGCGCCAGCAGCTCAAGGGGGAACTTTGTCGATGAG. This encodes CASSSRGNFVDE. The whole CDR3 sequence reads CASSSRGNFVDEQFF. The whole variable domain, remainder taken from reference TRBV5-1 and TRBJ2-1, is KAGVTQTPRYLIKTRGQQVTLSCSPISGHRSVSWYQQTPGQGLQFLFEYFSETQRNKGNFPGRFSGRQFSNSRSEMNVSTLELGDSALYLCASSSRGNFVDEQFFGPGTRLTVL.

This clone was recorded many times. The read ends 3 residues early relative to the CDR3; the germline J gene fills the gap. V and J are TRBV30 and TRBJ1-1, with TRBD1 matching 7 bases. Trimming took 5 bases from V and 2 from J; bases not matched to a gene: 2. Germline V gene sequence: CDR1 GTSNPN, CDR2 SVGIG (reference sequence). The CDR3 is made up of 12 amino acids. This CDR3 reads CAWGDSNTEAFF. The CDR3 DNA, read in part, is TGTGCCTGGGGGGACAGCAACACTGAA.

This clone was picked up a small number of times. The sequenced fragment ends 3 residues before the CDR3 boundary, so the rest is inferred from the germline J gene. V and J are TRBV7-2 and TRBJ2-5; 8 bases line up with TRBD2. There are 16 residues in the CDR3. J gave up 5 bases and V 0 bases, and 8 bases lay outside the gene matches. Germline CDR1 and CDR2: SGHTA and FQGNSA. Partial CDR3 DNA: TGTGCCAGCAGCTTAGCATGGGCGGGGGGTCAGGAGACC. This sequence encodes CASSLAWAGGQET. The CDR3 in full is CASSLAWAGGQETQYF.

This clone was seen a few times. The CDR3 end falls 3 residues outside the read, so it is completed with the germline J gene. The V call is TRBV6-1, the J call TRBJ2-1; a possible D gene is TRBD1 (5 bases). The CDR3 consists of 16 residues. Germline values: CDR1 MNHNS, CDR2 SASEGT. V was shortened by 4 bases and J by 3 bases, with 16 bases between the two germline ends. The DNA read from the CDR3 is TGTGCCAGCAGTGCTTACAGGATGCAAGACTACAATGAG. Amino acids: CASSAYRMQDYNE. The full CDR3 protein is CASSAYRMQDYNEQFF.

This clone was seen at least ten times. The read finishes 3 residues shy of the CDR3 end, and the germline J gene is used to complete it. This chain connects TRBV29-1 to TRBJ2-4; TRBD2 is a possible D gene (5 bases). The CDR3 covers 16 residues. CDR1 is SQVTM, CDR2 ANQGSEA, per germline. V was pared by 0 bases and J by 0 bases, with 12 bases between. CDR3 DNA (partial): TGCAGCGTTGAAGATCCGGCCGGACTAGCCAAAAACATT. Protein: CSVEDPAGLAKNI. The whole CDR3 protein is CSVEDPAGLAKNIQYF.

To note about this clone: The read gets to within 3 residues of the CDR3 end, and the germline J gene fills in the rest. The chain is built from TRBV7-2 and TRBJ2-2; 7 nucleotides match TRBD1. The V gene's germline CDR1 is SGHTA and CDR2 FQGNSA. The CDR3 length is 15 residues. J lost 3 bases, V lost 4 bases, and 5 bases had no gene match. The CDR3 protein is CASSSDRVDTGELFF. Partial CDR3 DNA: TGTGCCAGCAGCTCCGACAGGGTGGACACCGGGGAG.

This clone showed up many times. Read coverage stops 3 residues before the CDR3 terminus; the germline J gene supplies the remainder. V gene TRBV20-1 combines with J gene TRBJ1-1; TRBD1 is a possible D gene (5 bases). This CDR3 comprises 12 residues. Trimming took 4 bases from V and 5 from J, leaving 11 bases between them. Germline loops: CDR1 DFQATT, CDR2 SNEGSKA (reference sequence). The CDR3 protein is CSATPGLTEAFF. CDR3 DNA (partial): TGCAGTGCTACCCCAGGGCTGACTGAA.

This clone was found many times. The read halts 3 residues ahead of the CDR3 end, with the missing end drawn from the germline J gene. The chain employs TRBV20-1 and TRBJ1-2; 9 bases align to TRBD1. J lost 4 bases, V lost 8 bases, and 5 bases had no gene match. Germline V gene data show CDR1 as DFQATT and CDR2 as SNEGSKA (reference sequence). CDR3 length equals 12 residues. The CDR3 loop reads CSWDRVLYGYTF. The covered CDR3 bases are TGCAGTTGGGACAGGGTCCTCTATGGC.

This clone was counted at least ten times. The read gets to within 3 residues of the CDR3 end, and the germline J gene fills in the rest. V usage is TRBV7-2 and J usage is TRBJ2-3, with D possibly matching TRBD1 (5 bases). Germline CDR1 is SGHTA and CDR2 is FQGNSA. The CDR3 covers 12 residues. V lost 5 bases to trimming and J lost 8 bases, with 11 bases between them. The CDR3 loop is CASSDSPGTQYF. The CDR3 DNA, read in part, is TGTGCCAGCAGCGACAGTCCGGGTACG.

A word on this clone: Coverage ceases 3 residues before the CDR3 finishes, and the germline J gene fills in the end. The chain carries TRBV5-1 and TRBJ2-3, with 8 bases matching TRBD2. Germline CDR1 is SGHRS and CDR2 is YFSETQ. Trimming cost V 0 bases and J 6 bases; bases outside gene matches: 6. This CDR3 comprises 15 residues. CDR3 DNA, as far as it was read: TGCGCCAGCAGCTTGGCCGGGGGGGCAGCGGATACG. This codes for CASSLAGGAADT. The entire CDR3 reads CASSLAGGAADTQYF.